The 20 T cell receptor beta chains presented below share a single source sample, sequenced in a study of follicular helper T cells after annual influenza vaccination. Measured with immunoSEQ multiplex PCR; TCRdb has only the in-frame clones, and not every one. The sample shows about 16,000 clones, 70% to 85% of them seen only once. Time point: 2014-2015 season, 7 days after vaccination. The sequenced sample was CXCR5+ CD38- circulating T follicular helper cells from blood, obtained 7 days after influenza vaccination. The subset: circulating Tfh, non-naive CD4+CXCR5+PD-1+ (ICOS+CD38+ or ICOS-CD38-). The receptors here all came from an adult who received the influenza vaccine.

V is TRBV14 and J is TRBJ2-3; 9 positions match TRBD1. The CDR3 runs to 15 residues. Germline-derived CDR1 and CDR2 are SGHDN and FVKESK. J was trimmed by 3 bases and V by 4 bases; bases with no gene match: 5. CDR3 nucleotide sequence: TGTGCCAGCAGCCCCACAGGGGGCGGAACAGATACGCAGTATTTT. Protein: CASSPTGGGTDTQYF.

The rearrangement uses TRBV2 and TRBJ2-3; 9 nucleotides agree with TRBD2. From germline, CDR1 is SNHLY and CDR2 FYNNEI. Unmatched junction bases numbered 9, after V lost 10 bases and J lost 4 bases. CDR3 length: 14 residues. CDR3 coding DNA: TGTGCCACCACGAGCGGGGGGTGGTCAGATACGCAGTATTTT. This codes for CATTSGGWSDTQYF.

The chain uses TRBV5-5 and TRBJ2-7; D is possibly TRBD2 (5 bases). The CDR3 consists of 14 residues. Trimming stripped 6 bases from V and 6 bases from J, with 19 bases between. Germline lookup yields CDR1 SGHKS and CDR2 YYEKEE (reference sequence). This CDR3 reads CASTQDLGLTEQYF. CDR3 DNA sequence: TGTGCCAGCACCCAGGACCTCGGACTTACCGAGCAGTACTTC. Variable domain in full (rest from reference TRBV5-5 and TRBJ2-7): DAGVTQSPTHLIKTRGQQVTLRCSPISGHKSVSWYQQVLGQGPQFIFQYYEKEERGRGNFPDRFSARQFPNYSSELNVNALLLGDSALYLCASTQDLGLTEQYFGPGTRLTVT.

The rearrangement uses TRBV18 and TRBJ2-2, with 11 bases fitting TRBD2. Germline V gives CDR1 KGHSH, CDR2 LQKENI. The CDR3 extends over 16 amino acids. V lost 8 bases and J lost 0; bases outside the gene matches: 5. This chain's CDR3 is CASTRTSGSNTGELFF. DNA of the CDR3: TGTGCCAGCACACGGACTAGCGGGTCGAACACCGGGGAGCTGTTTTTT.

This clone occurred once. This rearrangement joins TRBV18 to TRBJ1-1; D gene unclear. The V gene's germline CDR1 is KGHSH and CDR2 LQKENI. There are 17 residues in the CDR3. The V end was cut by 0 bases, the J end by 0 bases, with 14 bases between. The chain's CDR3 is CASSPPASLKLNTEAFF. The DNA of the CDR3 is TGTGCCAGCTCACCACCCGCAAGCCTGAAATTGAACACTGAAGCTTTCTTT. Looking up the rest from reference TRBV18 and TRBJ1-1 gives the full variable domain: NAGVMQNPRHLVRRRGQEARLRCSPMKGHSHVYWYRQLPEEGLKFMVYLQKENIIDESGMPKERFSAEFPKEGPSILRIQQVVRGDSAAYFCASSPPASLKLNTEAFFGQGTRLTVV.

V is TRBV2 and J is TRBJ2-1; D is perhaps TRBD2 (5 bases). V was cut by 8 bases and J by 2 bases, with 16 bases left in between. Germline lookup yields CDR1 SNHLY and CDR2 FYNNEI. CDR3 length: 15 amino acids. CDR3 nucleotide sequence: TGTGCCAGCTCTAGCCTCTACGATACCTACAATGAGCAGTTCTTC. It translates to CASSSLYDTYNEQFF.

The CDR3, as DNA: TGTGCCAGCACTGACCCGGGACTAGCGGGGGCTTTCGTGAGAGATACGCAGTATTTT. It is translated as CASTDPGLAGAFVRDTQYF. The rearrangement links TRBV2 to TRBJ2-3, with TRBD2 matching 14 bases. Germline V gene data show CDR1 as SNHLY and CDR2 as FYNNEI. Trimming removed 7 bases from V and 5 bases from J; junction bases left unmatched: 17. This CDR3 has 19 residues.

The V call is TRBV6-1, the J call TRBJ2-5, with a weak D call TRBD2 (6 bases). Trimming cost V 5 bases and J 5 bases, with 15 bases left between them. Germline lookup yields CDR1 MNHNS and CDR2 SASEGT. The CDR3 is 14 residues long. CDR3 DNA: TGTGCCAGCAGTAAAGGCCGGGACTTTGAGACCCAGTACTTC. Translated: CASSKGRDFETQYF.

This sequence joins TRBV19 and TRBJ1-2; TRBD1 agrees at 8 bases. The CDR3 consists of 11 residues. Trimming removed 5 bases from V and 8 bases from J; junction bases left unmatched: 1. The germline gives CDR1 LNHDA, CDR2 SQIVND (reference sequence). In DNA form, the CDR3 reads TGTGCCAGTAGTTCAGGGGGCGGCTACACCTTC. Its protein product is CASSSGGGYTF. Full variable domain (rest looked up from reference TRBV19 and TRBJ1-2): DGGITQSPKYLFRKEGQNVTLSCEQNLNHDAMYWYRQDPGQGLRLIYYSQIVNDFQKGDIAEGYSVSREKKESFPLTVTSAQKNPTAFYLCASSSGGGYTFGSGTRLTVV.

The chain is built from TRBV18 and TRBJ1-1; TRBD1 aligns across 7 bases. With V trimmed by 3 bases and J by 6 bases, 16 bases remained unmatched. Germline V CDR1 and CDR2: KGHSH, LQKENI. The CDR3 runs to 17 residues. CDR3 nucleotides: TGTGCCAGCTCACCCCGCACCCCCGCAGGGGGACTCTCTGAAGCTTTCTTT. Its translation: CASSPRTPAGGLSEAFF.

The chain has TRBV29-1 and TRBJ2-1; tentatively, D is TRBD2 (5 bases). The germline V gene has CDR1 SQVTM and CDR2 ANQGSEA. V lost 4 bases and J 9 bases, leaving 16 bases between the germline ends. The CDR3 sequence is 13 residues long. CDR3 in amino acids: CSVVLLGGGEQFF. CDR3 DNA: TGCAGCGTTGTTCTACTAGGAGGAGGTGAGCAGTTCTTC.

The chain has TRBV6-5 and TRBJ2-1, with 9 bases lining up with TRBD2. Germline loops: CDR1 MNHEY, CDR2 SVGAGI. The CDR3 totals 13 residues. With 7 bases clipped from V and 5 bases from J, the junction kept 3 bases outside the gene matches. For the CDR3, the DNA is TGTGCCAGCAAGACTAGCGGAAACAATGAGCAGTTCTTC. This translates into CASKTSGNNEQFF.

CDR3 nucleotide sequence: TGCGCCAGCAGCGATTTGACAGGTGCTATCTCCGAGCAGTACTTC. Translated: CASSDLTGAISEQYF. The chain uses TRBV5-1 and TRBJ2-7, with D tentatively TRBD1 (6 bases). V dropped 4 bases and J dropped 6 bases, with 20 bases sitting between them. The CDR3 extends over 15 amino acids. The V gene's germline CDR1 is SGHRS and CDR2 YFSETQ.

This chain connects TRBV5-1 to TRBJ1-6; 9 bases match TRBD1. The CDR3 extends over 15 amino acids. Germline-derived CDR1 and CDR2 are SGHRS and YFSETQ. V was clipped by 4 bases and J by 8 bases; unmatched bases: 7. CDR3 sequence (DNA): TGCGCCAGCAGCGGGACAGGGACGGATCATTCACCCCTCCACTTT. Translated: CASSGTGTDHSPLHF.

CDR3 in amino acids: CASSEQGAYGYTF. The CDR3 nucleotides are TGTGCCAGCAGTGAACAGGGTGCCTATGGCTACACCTTC. The chain uses TRBV6-1 and TRBJ1-2; weak D call: TRBD1 (5 bases). Germline loops: CDR1 MNHNS, CDR2 SASEGT. Trimming took 2 bases from V and 4 from J, leaving 8 bases between them. CDR3 length: 13 residues.

The chain uses TRBV10-2 and TRBJ2-7, with a weak D call TRBD1 (5 bases). The CDR3 length is 12 residues. V lost 6 bases, J lost 2 bases, and 8 bases lay in between. Germline V gives CDR1 WSHSY, CDR2 SAAADI. The CDR3 DNA sequence: TGCGCCAGCAGGACGGACACCTACGAGCAGTACTTC. Translation gives CASRTDTYEQYF.

The rearrangement links TRBV11-2 to TRBJ1-4; no clear D. Germline assignment: CDR1 SGHAT and CDR2 FQNNGV. The V gene lost 1 base and the J gene lost 8 bases, with 17 bases spanning the gap. The CDR3 totals 16 residues. The CDR3 region is CASSLGSSLRGEKLFF. CDR3 sequence (DNA): TGTGCCAGCAGCTTAGGGTCCTCACTCAGAGGGGAAAAACTGTTTTTT.

The chain couples TRBV27 to TRBJ2-2, with 14 bases matching TRBD2. V dropped 5 bases and J dropped 5; count of bases not matched to a gene: 7. CDR1 and CDR2 from the germline V gene are MNHEY and SMNVEV (reference sequence). The CDR3 loop spans 17 amino acids. The DNA for the CDR3 is TGTGCCAGCAGTAACCGACTAGCGGGAGGGCGGACCGGGGAGCTGTTTTTT. It codes for CASSNRLAGGRTGELFF.

This clone came up a few times. The chain joins TRBV11-2 to TRBJ2-7, with 8 bases that match TRBD2. The ends lost 2 bases at V and 2 bases at J; junction bases unmatched: 8. CDR1 and CDR2 (germline): SGHAT, FQNNGV. The length of the CDR3 is 16 residues. The CDR3 DNA reads TGTGCCAGCAGCTTAAACCTAGCGGGTCCCCCCTACGAGCAGTACTTC. Translated, it gives CASSLNLAGPPYEQYF.

V usage is TRBV5-1 and J usage is TRBJ1-1; 7 positions agree with TRBD1. This CDR3 spans 15 amino acids. Germline V gene lookup returns CDR1 SGHRS and CDR2 YFSETQ. The ends lost 5 bases at V and 1 base at J; junction bases unmatched: 8. The CDR3 nucleotides are TGCGCCAGCAGGACAGGGTCTACTAGGAACACTGAAGCTTTCTTT. It specifies CASRTGSTRNTEAFF.